The 18 T cell receptor beta chains given below trace back to one sample, sequenced in a study of human T cells and chemical hapten exposure. TCRdb ran MiXCR on the RACE reads and lists one entry per CDR3 protein. The sample records about 77,000 distinct CDR3 sequences, 14% being singletons. The time point was: pre-sensitization, week 0. The treatment is: therapeutic diphenylcyclopropenone sensitization with weekly scalp DPC. Sequences were derived from whole blood, sampled in connection with sensitization to the hapten diphenylcyclopropenone (DPC). These receptors all come from a woman in her fifties or sixties with alopecia areata. Some clones in this sample may be carry-over from other donors' samples.

This clonotype was seen a few times. This chain uses TRBV29-1 with TRBJ2-5; maybe TRBD2 (5 bases). V shed 6 bases and J shed 0 bases, with 8 bases lying between them. From germline, CDR1 is SQVTM and CDR2 ANQGSEA. CDR3 size: 12 residues. CDR3 DNA sequence: TGCAGCGTAGCGGTCAACCAAGAGACCCAGTACTTC. It codes for CSVAVNQETQYF.

The V gene is TRBV27, the J gene TRBJ2-7, with D perhaps matching TRBD1 (6 bases). The CDR3 has 14 residues. Germline CDR1 reads MNHEY; CDR2 reads SMNVEV (reference sequence). Between the trimmed V and J ends, which lost 10 bases and 6 bases, there was a span of 22 bases. Here the CDR3 reads CATRTSGQFSEQYF. CDR3 coding DNA: TGTGCCACCCGAACATCGGGACAATTCAGCGAGCAGTACTTC.

This clonotype was found many times. The chain joins TRBV6-5 to TRBJ1-1; perhaps TRBD1 as D (5 bases). The CDR3 covers 14 residues. Per the germline V gene, CDR1 is MNHEY and CDR2 is SVGAGI. Trimming removed 9 bases at V and 5 bases at J, with 19 bases between. The CDR3 DNA follows: TGTGCCAGTAAAATACGGGGGGGACGGACTGAAGCTTTCTTT. This gives the protein CASKIRGGRTEAFF.

This clonotype turned up a few times. The rearrangement links TRBV7-6 to TRBJ2-3; possible D gene TRBD1, 5 bases. This CDR3 has 14 residues. Trimming removed 5 bases at V and 6 bases at J, with 15 bases between. Germline V gene data show CDR1 as SGHVS and CDR2 as FNYEAQ. The DNA of the CDR3 is TGTGCCAGCAGCCGAGACAGCCCCGCGGATACGCAGTATTTT. This gives the protein CASSRDSPADTQYF.

The V call is TRBV7-9, the J call TRBJ2-7; 8 nucleotides line up with TRBD2. Germline V lookup: CDR1 SEHNR, CDR2 FQNEAQ (reference sequence). Losses at the gene ends were 7 bases for V and 3 bases for J; bases not matched to a gene: 2. This CDR3 is built from 12 residues. This chain's CDR3 is CASTGLDYEQYF. The CDR3 DNA reads as TGTGCCAGCACGGGACTAGACTACGAGCAGTACTTC.

V is TRBV28 and J is TRBJ1-2; D is ambiguous. This CDR3 region has 13 residues. Germline CDR1 MDHEN, CDR2 SYDVKM. The V end was cut by 6 bases, the J end by 3 bases, with 11 bases between. For the CDR3, the DNA is TGTGCCAGCAGGGGGAGGGCGGACTATGGCTACACCTTC. It specifies CASRGRADYGYTF.

This clonotype came up a few times. This sequence joins TRBV28 and TRBJ2-7; D may be TRBD1 or TRBD2 (5 bases each). Per germline, CDR1 MDHEN and CDR2 SYDVKM. V lost 8 bases and J lost 6, with 14 bases in between. CDR3 length: 12 residues. In nucleotides, the CDR3 is TGTGCCAGCGAAAACGTGGGACGCGAGCAGTACTTC. Translation: CASENVGREQYF.

The V call is TRBV6-5, the J call TRBJ1-1, with 7 nucleotides matching TRBD1. This CDR3 is built from 15 residues. V lost 1 base to trimming and J lost 6 bases; unmatched junction nucleotides: 8. Per germline, CDR1 MNHEY and CDR2 SVGAGI. The CDR3 reads CASSYLTGKRPEAFF. CDR3 coding DNA: TGTGCCAGCAGTTACTTGACAGGGAAGCGTCCTGAAGCTTTCTTT.

This clonotype has more than one count but fewer than ten. The chain recombines TRBV28 with TRBJ1-1; TRBD1 might be the D (5 bases). The CDR3 consists of 11 residues. V lost 6 bases to trimming and J lost 8 bases, with 10 bases between them. CDR1 is MDHEN and CDR2 is SYDVKM in the germline V gene. The DNA of the CDR3 is TGTGCCAGCAGGAGGGGACTGGAAGCTTTCTTT. It translates to CASRRGLEAFF.

There are a few counts of this clonotype. The chain joins TRBV7-2 to TRBJ1-2, with TRBD1 matching over 9 bases. The V gene's germline CDR1 is SGHTA and CDR2 FQGNSA. Losses at the gene ends were 6 bases for V and 4 bases for J; bases not matched to a gene: 12. This CDR3 has 16 residues. The CDR3 loop is CASSSQGTGYLYGYTF. CDR3 DNA sequence: TGTGCCAGCAGTTCACAAGGGACAGGGTATCTCTATGGCTACACCTTC.

This clonotype was found a few times. This chain connects TRBV19 to TRBJ2-2; D ambiguous. The V gene's germline CDR1 is LNHDA and CDR2 SQIVND (reference sequence). With 3 bases removed from V and 6 bases from J, the gap between germline ends came to 5 bases. The length of the CDR3 is 12 residues. CDR3 in amino acids: CASSIYPGELFF. The CDR3 region has the DNA TGTGCCAGTAGTATTTACCCCGGGGAGCTGTTTTTT.

This clonotype was detected ten times or more. As DNA, the CDR3 is TGTGCCAGCAGTGTACAGGGCGACACTGAAGCTTTCTTT. This codes for CASSVQGDTEAFF. The V and J genes are TRBV6-1 and TRBJ1-1; TRBD1 might be the D (6 bases). Trimming left V 4 bases short and J 3 bases short, with 9 bases between. The CDR3 covers 13 residues. Germline lookup yields CDR1 MNHNS and CDR2 SASEGT.

This chain links TRBV5-5 with TRBJ2-3, with D possibly TRBD2 on 6 matching bases. CDR3 length equals 15 residues. Trimming took off 2 bases at V and 0 bases at J, with 10 bases between the two ends. The V gene's germline CDR1 is SGHKS and CDR2 YYEKEE (reference sequence). Written as DNA, the CDR3 is TGTGCCAGCAGCTTCTCCCTAGCGAGCACAGATACGCAGTATTTT. Translating it yields CASSFSLASTDTQYF.

This clonotype was counted only a few times. The rearrangement uses TRBV20-1 and TRBJ1-1, with TRBD1 identical over 7 bases. In germline, CDR1 is DFQATT, CDR2 SNEGSKA (reference sequence). Trimming at V came to 1 base and at J to 0 bases, leaving 8 bases not matched to a gene. This CDR3 region has 16 residues. The CDR3 protein is CSARGGQPPLNTEAFF. CDR3 bases: TGCAGTGCTAGAGGGGGACAGCCACCGCTGAACACTGAAGCTTTCTTT.

This clonotype was seen a single time. The chain links TRBV6-5 to TRBJ1-4, with no clear D. CDR3 size: 13 residues. Trimming took off 5 bases at V and 0 bases at J, with 4 bases between the two ends. CDR1 is MNHEY, CDR2 SVGAGI, per germline. The CDR3 DNA reads as TGTGCCAGCAGTATTGCAACTAATGAAAAACTGTTTTTT. This sequence encodes CASSIATNEKLFF.

This clonotype was seen a few times. The rearrangement joins TRBV4-1 to TRBJ1-2; no firm D call. This CDR3 contains 15 residues. CDR1 MGHRA and CDR2 YSYEKL come from the germline V gene. Trimming left V 1 base short and J 3 bases short, with 12 bases between. CDR3 nucleotide sequence: TGCGCCAGCAGCCAAGTAGGCTTCGCCGACTATGGCTACACCTTC. Protein sequence: CASSQVGFADYGYTF.

J is TRBJ2-4 and V is TRBV5-1, with 7 bases fitting TRBD1. Trimming took 3 bases from V and 7 from J; bases not matched to a gene: 7. In germline, CDR1 is SGHRS, CDR2 YFSETQ. The CDR3 has 14 residues. Written as DNA, the CDR3 is TGCGCCAGCAGCTCCGGGACAGTAGATAACATTCAGTACTTC. Its protein product is CASSSGTVDNIQYF.

Turning to this clonotype: A much more abundant neighbour one base away suggests this may be a read error. V and J are TRBV7-9 and TRBJ2-1; D unclear. CDR1 and CDR2 from the germline V gene are SEHNR and FQNEAQ (reference sequence). The CDR3 runs 14 residues. The CDR3, as DNA: TGTACCAGCAGCTCCGAACTCGTGGGCAATGAGCAGTTCTTC. This sequence encodes CTSSSELVGNEQFF.